Many counts were recorded for the clone carrying this T cell receptor (beta chain). Its antigen is unidentified. The read ends 3 residues early relative to the CDR3; the germline J gene fills the gap. This entry comes from a study of T cell clonality in common variable immunodeficiency. Notes on the study in general: Fewer deletions and N-nucleotide insertions were reportedly seen in common variable immunodeficiency TCR beta sequences. Compared with healthy controls, CVID subjects showed increased TCRbeta clonality, mostly in about a third.

Diagnosis required reduced IgG, IgA and/or IgM with specific antibody deficiency. Caucasian heritage predominated among both patients and controls. The germline V gene encodes CDR1 MNHNS and CDR2 SASEGT. This CDR3 is 16 amino acids long. V was pared by 4 bases and J by 7 bases, with 9 bases of the junction left unmatched. The assay was immunoSEQ multiplex PCR, and TCRdb's table has in-frame clones only and misses some. The record shows 30,000 to 40,000 clones for this sample, with no singletons present. The receptor's source is a human donor with common variable immunodeficiency. The sample taken for sequencing was peripheral blood mononuclear cells. The chain couples TRBV6-1 to TRBJ1-4; 10 nucleotides align to TRBD1. The CDR3 sequence is CASSGRQGASGEKLFF. CDR3 DNA (partial): TGTGCCAGCAGTGGCCGACAGGGGGCGAGTGGTGAAAAA.